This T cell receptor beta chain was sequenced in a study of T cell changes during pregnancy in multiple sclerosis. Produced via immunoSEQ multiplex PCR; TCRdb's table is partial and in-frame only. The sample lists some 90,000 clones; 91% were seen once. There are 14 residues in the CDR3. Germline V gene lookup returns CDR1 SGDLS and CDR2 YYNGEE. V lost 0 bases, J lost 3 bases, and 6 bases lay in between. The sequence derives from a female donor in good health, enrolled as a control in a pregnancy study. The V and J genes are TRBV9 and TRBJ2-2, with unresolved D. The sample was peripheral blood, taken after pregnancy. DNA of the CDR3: TGTGCCAGCAGCGTAGGGCCCGACACCGGGGAGCTGTTTTTT. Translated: CASSVGPDTGELFF.